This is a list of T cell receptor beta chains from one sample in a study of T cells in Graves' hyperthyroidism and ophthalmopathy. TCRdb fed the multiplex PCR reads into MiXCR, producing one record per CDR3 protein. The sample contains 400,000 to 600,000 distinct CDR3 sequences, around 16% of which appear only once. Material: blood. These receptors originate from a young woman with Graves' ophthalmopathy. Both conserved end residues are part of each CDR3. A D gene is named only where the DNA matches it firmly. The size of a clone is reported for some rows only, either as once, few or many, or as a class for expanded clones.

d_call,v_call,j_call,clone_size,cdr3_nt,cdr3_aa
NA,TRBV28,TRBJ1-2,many,TGTGCCAGCAGTTTCGGGGCCCTAGATGGCTACACCTTC,CASSFGALDGYTF
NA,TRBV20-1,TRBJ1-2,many,TGCAGTGCTAGTCCGGGGGGGACTAACTATGGCTACACCTTC,CSASPGGTNYGYTF
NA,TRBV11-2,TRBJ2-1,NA,TGTGCCAGCAGCTTCCCCAAAGGGAAGGTCGCAAGCTCCTACAATGAGCAGTTCTTC,CASSFPKGKVASSYNEQFF
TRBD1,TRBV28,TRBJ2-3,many,TGTGCCAGCAGTTACTTCGGACAGGGGGAGACCTCTAGCACAGATACGCAGTATTTT,CASSYFGQGETSSTDTQYF
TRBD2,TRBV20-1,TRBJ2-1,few,TGCAGTGCTAGATCGGGACTAGTAGTAAATGAGCAGTTCTTC,CSARSGLVVNEQFF
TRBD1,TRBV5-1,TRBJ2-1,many,TGCGCCAGCAGCAGGACCAGACAGGGGGCGAGCAATGAGCAGTTCTTC,CASSRTRQGASNEQFF
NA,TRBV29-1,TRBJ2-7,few,TGCAGCGTAGAGGGGGAGGGCGTCCACGAGCAGTACTTC,CSVEGEGVHEQYF
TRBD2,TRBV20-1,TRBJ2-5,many,TGCAGTGCTCTACGGCCTAGCGGGAAAAGGGCAGAGACCCAGTACTTC,CSALRPSGKRAETQYF
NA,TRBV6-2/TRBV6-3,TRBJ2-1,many,TGTGCCAGCGGGGCTAGCGAATACGATGAGCAGTTCTTC,CASGASEYDEQFF
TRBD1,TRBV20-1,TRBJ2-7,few,TGCAGTGCGGAGGGACAGGGAGTCCACGAGCAGTACTTC,CSAEGQGVHEQYF
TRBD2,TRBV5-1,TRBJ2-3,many,TGCGCCAGCAGCCGGAGCGGGAGGGAAGATACGCAGTATTTT,CASSRSGREDTQYF
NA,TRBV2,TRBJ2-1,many,TGTGCCAGCTATCCGGGACACGATGAGCAGTTCTTC,CASYPGHDEQFF
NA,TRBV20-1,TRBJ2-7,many,TGCAGTGCTGGGGGGTTCACCTATACCTACGAGCAGTACTTC,CSAGGFTYTYEQYF
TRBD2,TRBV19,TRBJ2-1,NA,TGTGCCAGTAGTACTTGGGGGGGGAGGAGGTCGGATGAGCAGTTCTTC,CASSTWGGRRSDEQFF
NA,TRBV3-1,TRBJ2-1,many,TGTGCCAGCAGCCAAGATTACGGTGAGCAGTTCTTC,CASSQDYGEQFF
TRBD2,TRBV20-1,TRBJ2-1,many,TGCAGTGCTAGAGATAGCACTAGCGGGATTAGGAATGAGCAGTTCTTC,CSARDSTSGIRNEQFF
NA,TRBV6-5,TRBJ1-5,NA,TGTGCCAGCAGTTACTCTGGAACAGGAAGCCAGCCCCAGCATTTT,CASSYSGTGSQPQHF